One and the same sample provided the 25 T cell receptor beta chains below, sequenced in a study of cytomegalovirus exposure and HLA in healthy donors. PCR used 60 Vbeta primers and 13 Jbeta primers. Clones were sequenced by immunoSEQ multiplex PCR, and TCRdb holds only the in-frame ones, with some missing. This table holds under 200,000 clones, 65% to 80% found once. The sequenced sample was PBMCs. All receptors come from a man between 35 and 55 years old in good health and CMV-seronegative.

The chain uses TRBV5-1 and TRBJ2-5; tentatively, D is TRBD1 (5 bases). CDR1 SGHRS and CDR2 YFSETQ come from the germline V gene. This CDR3 has 13 amino acids. The V gene lost 4 bases and the J gene lost 1 base, with 8 bases spanning the gap. CDR3 sequence reads: CASSRQSQETQYF. In DNA, the CDR3 is TGCGCCAGCAGCCGACAGTCCCAAGAGACCCAGTACTTC.

This sequence joins TRBV27 and TRBJ1-6; the D is unclear. This CDR3 is built from 12 residues. V lost 3 bases to trimming and J lost 7 bases, with 4 bases between them. CDR1 and CDR2 (germline): MNHEY, SMNVEV (reference sequence). This chain's CDR3 is CASSFQNSPLHF. The CDR3 DNA reads TGTGCCAGCAGTTTTCAGAATTCACCCCTCCACTTT.

This clone has only one observation. The gene calls are TRBV29-1 and TRBJ2-7; the D is unclear. The CDR3 totals 11 residues. Germline V gives CDR1 SQVTM, CDR2 ANQGSEA. The V and J ends lost 1 base and 5 bases respectively, with 6 bases between them. For the CDR3, the DNA is TGCAGCGTTGAAGGGAGCCACGAGCAGTACTTC. Translation gives CSVEGSHEQYF.

The V and J genes are TRBV9 and TRBJ1-6; 7 bases agree with TRBD1. The CDR3 has 14 residues. Germline CDR1 is SGDLS and CDR2 is YYNGEE. Unmatched junction bases numbered 5, after V lost 2 bases and J lost 9 bases. CDR3 in amino acids: CASSVQGVGSPLHF. CDR3 in DNA: TGTGCCAGCAGCGTCCAGGGGGTAGGTTCACCCCTCCACTTT.

The V gene is TRBV29-1, the J gene TRBJ2-2; no firm D call. Germline CDR1 SQVTM, CDR2 ANQGSEA. Trimming removed 4 bases from V and 6 bases from J, with 3 bases in between. The CDR3 covers 10 residues. The CDR3 nucleotides are TGCAGCGTTGCCGCCGGGGAGCTGTTTTTT. Amino acid sequence: CSVAAGELFF.

V and J are TRBV28 and TRBJ2-3; TRBD1 aligns across 7 bases. The trim removed 6 bases at V and 4 bases at J, leaving 10 bases unmatched. The CDR3 runs to 15 residues. Per the germline V gene, CDR1 is MDHEN and CDR2 is SYDVKM. The CDR3 is CASSPTGSRADTQYF. The DNA for the CDR3 is TGTGCCAGCAGCCCGACAGGGTCGAGGGCAGATACGCAGTATTTT. The full variable domain, in which reference TRBV28 and TRBJ2-3 provide the parts outside the CDR3, is DVKVTQSSRYLVKRTGEKVFLECVQDMDHENMFWYRQDPGLGLRLIYFSYDVKMKEKGDIPEGYSVSREKKERFSLILESASTNQTSMYLCASSPTGSRADTQYFGPGTRLTVL.

The J gene is TRBJ2-7, the V gene TRBV7-2; D might be TRBD1 (6 bases). The CDR3 consists of 14 residues. Germline CDR1 and CDR2: SGHTA and FQGNSA. The V and J ends lost 5 bases and 4 bases respectively, with 15 bases between them. The CDR3 protein is CASSHTGTNYEQYF. The CDR3 DNA reads as TGTGCCAGCAGCCATACCGGGACAAATTACGAGCAGTACTTC.

The rearrangement links TRBV18 to TRBJ2-7, with TRBD2 matching 7 bases. Trimming removed 3 bases from V and 5 bases from J; junction bases left unmatched: 10. Per germline, CDR1 KGHSH and CDR2 LQKENI. The CDR3 has 15 amino acids. The CDR3 spells CASSPVGRGNDEQYF. The CDR3, as DNA: TGTGCCAGCTCACCCGTCGGGCGGGGGAACGACGAGCAGTACTTC.

A single count supports this clone. The chain joins TRBV29-1 to TRBJ1-1; no reliable D call. Trimming cost V 7 bases and J 5 bases, with 8 bases left between them. CDR3 size: 10 residues. Germline V gives CDR1 SQVTM, CDR2 ANQGSEA. CDR3 amino acids: CSARVTEAFF. The CDR3 DNA sequence: TGCAGCGCGCGGGTAACTGAAGCTTTCTTT. Together with reference TRBV29-1 and TRBJ1-1, the CDR3 gives the full variable domain: SAVISQKPSRDICQRGTSLTIQCQVDSQVTMMFWYRQQPGQSLTLIATANQGSEATYESGFVIDKFPISRPNLTFSTLTVSNMSPEDSSIYLCSARVTEAFFGQGTRLTVV.

The V call is TRBV2, the J call TRBJ1-2; 8 nucleotides align to TRBD1. Trimming cost V 3 bases and J 0 bases; bases outside gene matches: 9. This CDR3 has 17 amino acids. Germline loops: CDR1 SNHLY, CDR2 FYNNEI. The CDR3 coding sequence is TGTGCCAGCAGTGACCCCGGACAGGGAACTCCTAACTATGGCTACACCTTC. It codes for CASSDPGQGTPNYGYTF.

The rearrangement uses TRBV5-1 and TRBJ2-3; D may be TRBD1 (5 bases). Germline-derived CDR1 and CDR2 are SGHRS and YFSETQ. The CDR3 has 17 amino acids. V lost 0 bases to trimming and J lost 0 bases, with 14 bases between them. CDR3 residues: CASSLEAQGTSTDTQYF. In DNA form, the CDR3 reads TGCGCCAGCAGCTTGGAGGCCCAGGGCACTAGCACAGATACGCAGTATTTT.

The chain carries TRBV19 and TRBJ2-5, with 10 bases matching TRBD2. The CDR3 contains 16 residues. Germline CDR1 and CDR2: LNHDA and SQIVND (reference sequence). V dropped 6 bases and J dropped 1; count of bases not matched to a gene: 8. The DNA for the CDR3 is TGTGCCAGTAGCCAAAACGGACTAGCGGCCCAAGAGACCCAGTACTTC. Translating it yields CASSQNGLAAQETQYF.

As for this clone: The junction shows a germline mismatch at one end, possibly a read error. The rearrangement uses TRBV19 and TRBJ2-1; D ambiguous. This CDR3 is 13 amino acids long. Germline CDR1 and CDR2: LNHDA and SQIVND (reference sequence). The CDR3 DNA is TGTGCCAGTAGTTTAGATGGGCACAATGAGCAGTTCTTC. Protein sequence: CASSLDGHNEQFF.

The J gene is TRBJ2-3, the V gene TRBV7-3, with 9 bases fitting TRBD2. This CDR3 spans 15 amino acids. The germline gives CDR1 SGHTA, CDR2 FQGTGA. The ends lost 5 bases at V and 4 bases at J; junction bases unmatched: 7. The CDR3 nucleotides are TGTGCCAGCAGCCCCCGGCTAGCGGGGTCAGATACGCAGTATTTT. The encoded protein is CASSPRLAGSDTQYF.

The CDR3, as DNA: TGTGCCAGCAGTTACAGTCGACAGGGGAGCTACGAGCAGTACTTC. This encodes CASSYSRQGSYEQYF. The chain is built from TRBV6-5 and TRBJ2-7; 8 nucleotides line up with TRBD1. Trimming at V came to 2 bases and at J to 3 bases, leaving 6 bases not matched to a gene. This CDR3 region has 15 residues. Germline CDR1 is MNHEY and CDR2 is SVGAGI.

The rearrangement joins TRBV4-1 to TRBJ1-5, with 7 nucleotides matching TRBD1. Unmatched junction bases numbered 15, after V lost 4 bases and J lost 3 bases. The CDR3 is 18 amino acids. CDR1 and CDR2 from the germline V gene are MGHRA and YSYEKL. As DNA, the CDR3 is TGCGCCAGCAGCCTTATTGAGGGGGCAGGACATCACAATCAGCCCCAGCATTTT. This gives the protein CASSLIEGAGHHNQPQHF.

The sample holds a few counts of this clone. The chain has TRBV2 and TRBJ1-5; possibly TRBD1 for D (5 bases). V was shortened by 4 bases and J by 6 bases, with 10 bases between the two germline ends. From germline, CDR1 is SNHLY and CDR2 FYNNEI. CDR3 length equals 13 residues. For the CDR3, the DNA is TGTGCCAGCAGTGGGGCAGGGCTTCAGCCCCAGCATTTT. Its protein product is CASSGAGLQPQHF.

The J gene is TRBJ2-3, the V gene TRBV7-2; TRBD2 agrees at 7 bases. This CDR3 is built from 15 residues. V lost 1 base, J lost 2 bases, and 3 bases stayed unmatched. Germline V gives CDR1 SGHTA, CDR2 FQGNSA. CDR3 loop: CASSLDSGSTDTQYF. CDR3 DNA: TGTGCCAGCAGCTTAGATAGCGGGTCCACAGATACGCAGTATTTT.

This clone showed up just once. The rearrangement joins TRBV5-4 to TRBJ2-7; 7 nucleotides line up with TRBD2. The V and J ends lost 0 bases and 5 bases, in that order; junction bases with no gene match: 8. The CDR3 contains 15 residues. Germline V gene sequence: CDR1 SGHNT, CDR2 YYREEE (reference sequence). Here the CDR3 DNA reads TGTGCCAGCAGCTTGGGGGTTTATGGGGGGGACGAGCAGTACTTC. Translation: CASSLGVYGGDEQYF. The whole variable domain, filled in from reference TRBV5-4 and TRBJ2-7, reads ETGVTQSPTHLIKTRGQQVTLRCSSQSGHNTVSWYQQALGQGPQFIFQYYREEENGRGNFPPRFSGLQFPNYSSELNVNALELDDSALYLCASSLGVYGGDEQYFGPGTRLTVT.

The J gene is TRBJ2-5, the V gene TRBV15; TRBD1 matches at 7 bases. V shed 2 bases, J shed 3 bases, and the junction held 3 bases outside the gene matches. Per the germline V gene, CDR1 is LNHNV and CDR2 is YYDKDF (reference sequence). The CDR3 totals 14 residues. The CDR3 here is CATSRRTGEETQYF. The CDR3 DNA follows: TGTGCCACCAGCAGACGGACAGGAGAAGAGACCCAGTACTTC.

The V call is TRBV5-1, the J call TRBJ2-7; TRBD2 agrees at 7 bases. Germline lookup yields CDR1 SGHRS and CDR2 YFSETQ. Unmatched junction bases numbered 9, after V lost 4 bases and J lost 2 bases. The length of the CDR3 is 15 residues. CDR3 protein: CASSRVRDYTYEQYF. The CDR3 bases are TGCGCCAGCAGCCGGGTAAGGGACTATACCTACGAGCAGTACTTC.

The chain uses TRBV10-3 and TRBJ1-1, with 7 bases matching TRBD1. The germline V gene encodes CDR1 ENHRY and CDR2 SYGVKD. The length of the CDR3 is 16 residues. V dropped 6 bases and J dropped 6; count of bases not matched to a gene: 16. The chain's CDR3 is CAISLSFTGATSEAFF. The CDR3 DNA is TGTGCCATCAGCCTCTCTTTTACAGGGGCTACATCTGAAGCTTTCTTT.

The rearrangement uses TRBV4-2 and TRBJ2-1; D ambiguous. The CDR3 sequence is 13 residues long. From germline, CDR1 is LGHNA and CDR2 YNFKEQ. V lost 1 base to trimming and J lost 6 bases, with 7 bases between them. In DNA, the CDR3 is TGTGCCAGCAGCCAAGGGGCCTTCAATGAGCAGTTCTTC. Translating gives CASSQGAFNEQFF.

V usage is TRBV9 and J usage is TRBJ2-5; maybe TRBD2 (6 bases). Germline CDR1 reads SGDLS; CDR2 reads YYNGEE. The CDR3 is made up of 16 amino acids. V dropped 0 bases and J dropped 2 bases, with 14 bases sitting between them. CDR3 region: CASSVGVKEGQETQYF. For the CDR3, the DNA is TGTGCCAGCAGCGTAGGGGTAAAGGAGGGGCAAGAGACCCAGTACTTC.

The chain's CDR3 is CAWRPSGPYNEQFF. CDR3 nucleotides: TGTGCCTGGAGACCTAGCGGGCCTTACAATGAGCAGTTCTTC. V gene TRBV30 combines with J gene TRBJ2-1; TRBD2 matches at 8 bases. The V and J ends lost 3 bases and 4 bases, in that order; junction bases with no gene match: 5. Germline V gene data show CDR1 as GTSNPN and CDR2 as SVGIG (reference sequence). This CDR3 has 14 amino acids.